This T cell receptor beta chain was sequenced during a study of identical twins. Study-wide results and limits: Conclusions were based on cross-sectional statistical analysis, without following the same donors. Invariant MAIT and iNKT cells are populations that could partly confound zero-insertion analyses. Cord blood's abundant beta clonotypes had fewer insertions, unlike memory repertoires.

V lost 7 bases, J lost 5 bases, and 15 bases stayed unmatched. The CDR3 length is 18 residues. The V gene's germline CDR1 is MDHEN and CDR2 SYDVKM. Only a few counts were recorded for this clonotype. Its antigen is still unknown. A universal primer site came from template switching; cDNA carried unique molecular identifiers. Using its own MiXCR run on the 5' RACE reads, TCRdb lists one record per CDR3 protein. This table has 250,000 or so distinct CDR3 sequences, approximately 8% appearing once. The same data also went into a second study, on yellow fever vaccine responses in identical twins.

This sequence was found in a woman between 18 and 29 years old in good health. This sequence joins TRBV28 and TRBJ2-2, with 11 bases fitting TRBD2. Specimen: CD8+ T cells sorted from blood. CDR3 in amino acids: CASMVRQRLAGRTGELFF. DNA for the CDR3: TGTGCCAGCATGGTCCGTCAGAGACTAGCGGGAAGAACCGGGGAGCTGTTTTTT. The full variable domain, with the rest looked up from reference TRBV28 and TRBJ2-2, is DVKVTQSSRYLVKRTGEKVFLECVQDMDHENMFWYRQDPGLGLRLIYFSYDVKMKEKGDIPEGYSVSREKKERFSLILESASTNQTSMYLCASMVRQRLAGRTGELFFGEGSRLTVL.